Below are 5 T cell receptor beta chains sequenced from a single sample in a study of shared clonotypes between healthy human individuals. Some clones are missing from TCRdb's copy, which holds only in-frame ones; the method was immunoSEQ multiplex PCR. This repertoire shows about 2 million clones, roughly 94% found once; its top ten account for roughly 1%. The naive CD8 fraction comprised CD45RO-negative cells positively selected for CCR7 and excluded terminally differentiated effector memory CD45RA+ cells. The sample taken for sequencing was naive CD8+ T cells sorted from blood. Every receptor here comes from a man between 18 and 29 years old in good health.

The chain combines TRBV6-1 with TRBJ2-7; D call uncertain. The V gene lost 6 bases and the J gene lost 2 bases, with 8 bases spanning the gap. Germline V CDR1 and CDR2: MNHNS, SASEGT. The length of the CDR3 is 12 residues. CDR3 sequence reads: CASRGIAYEQYF. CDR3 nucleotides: TGTGCCAGCAGAGGGATAGCCTACGAGCAGTACTTC.

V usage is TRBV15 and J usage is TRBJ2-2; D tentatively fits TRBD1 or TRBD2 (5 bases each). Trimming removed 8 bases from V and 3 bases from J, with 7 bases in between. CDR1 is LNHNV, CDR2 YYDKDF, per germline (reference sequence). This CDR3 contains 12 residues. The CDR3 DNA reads TGTGCCACCGAGGGGTACACCGGGGAGCTGTTTTTT. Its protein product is CATEGYTGELFF.

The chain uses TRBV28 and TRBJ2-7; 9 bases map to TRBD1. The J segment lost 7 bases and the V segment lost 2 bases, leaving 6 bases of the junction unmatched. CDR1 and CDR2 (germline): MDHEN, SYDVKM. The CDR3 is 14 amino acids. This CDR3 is CASSLGTGFGEQYF. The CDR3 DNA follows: TGTGCCAGCAGTTTAGGGACAGGGTTCGGGGAGCAGTACTTC.

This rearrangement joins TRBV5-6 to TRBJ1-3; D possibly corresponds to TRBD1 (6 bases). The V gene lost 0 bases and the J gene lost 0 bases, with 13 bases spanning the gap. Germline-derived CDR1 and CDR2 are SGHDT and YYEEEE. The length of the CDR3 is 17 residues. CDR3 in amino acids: CASSLGSGVSSGNTIYF. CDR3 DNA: TGTGCCAGCAGCTTGGGGTCAGGGGTTAGCTCTGGAAACACCATATATTTT.

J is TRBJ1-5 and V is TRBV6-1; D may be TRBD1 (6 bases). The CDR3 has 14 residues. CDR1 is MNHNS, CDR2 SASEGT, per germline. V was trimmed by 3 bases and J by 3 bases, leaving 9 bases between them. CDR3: CASSEWDNNQPQHF. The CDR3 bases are TGTGCCAGCAGTGAGTGGGACAACAATCAGCCCCAGCATTTT.